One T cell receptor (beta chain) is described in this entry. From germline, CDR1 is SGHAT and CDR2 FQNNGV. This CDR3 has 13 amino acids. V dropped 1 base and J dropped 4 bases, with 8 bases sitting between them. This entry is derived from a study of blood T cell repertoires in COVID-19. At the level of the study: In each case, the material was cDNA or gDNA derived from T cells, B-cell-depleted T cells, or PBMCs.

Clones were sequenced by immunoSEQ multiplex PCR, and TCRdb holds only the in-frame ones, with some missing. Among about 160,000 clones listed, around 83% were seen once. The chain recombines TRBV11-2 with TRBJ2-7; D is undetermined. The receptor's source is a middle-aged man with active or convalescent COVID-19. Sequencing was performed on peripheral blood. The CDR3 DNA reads TGTGCCAGCAGCTTAGTGCGCGCTTACGAGCAGTACTTC. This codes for CASSLVRAYEQYF.